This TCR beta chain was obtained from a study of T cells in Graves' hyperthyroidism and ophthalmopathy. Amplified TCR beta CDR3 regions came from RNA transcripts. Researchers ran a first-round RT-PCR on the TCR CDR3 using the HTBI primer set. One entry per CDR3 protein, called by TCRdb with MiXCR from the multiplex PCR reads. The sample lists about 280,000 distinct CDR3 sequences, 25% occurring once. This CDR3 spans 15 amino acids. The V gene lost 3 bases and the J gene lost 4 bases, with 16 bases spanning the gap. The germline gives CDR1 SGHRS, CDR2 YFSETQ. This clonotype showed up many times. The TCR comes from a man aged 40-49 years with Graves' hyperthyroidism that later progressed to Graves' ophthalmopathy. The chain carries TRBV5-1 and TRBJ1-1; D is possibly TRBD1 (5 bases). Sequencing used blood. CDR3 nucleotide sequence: TGCGCCAGCAGCTCAACGGACGGGGGTTCCACTGAAGCTTTCTTT. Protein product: CASSSTDGGSTEAFF.